This passage covers 15 T cell receptor beta chains from one sample sequenced in a study of cytomegalovirus exposure and HLA in healthy donors. The PCR was carried out with 60 Vbeta primers and 13 Jbeta primers. Sequencing was performed with immunoSEQ multiplex PCR; in TCRdb, only in-frame clones are kept and a portion is missing. The sample holds roughly 160,000 clones, roughly 77% seen once. The sequencing sample was made of PBMCs. The receptors come from a middle-aged woman in good health and CMV-seropositive.

The V call is TRBV7-8, the J call TRBJ1-5; D unresolved. V was shortened by 1 base and J by 5 bases, with 6 bases between the two germline ends. This CDR3 contains 13 residues. The germline CDR1 and CDR2 sequences are SGHVS and FQNEAQ. Here the CDR3 reads CASSLERDQPQHF. CDR3 nucleotides: TGTGCCAGCAGCTTAGAGCGCGATCAGCCCCAGCATTTT.

This clone was picked up a small number of times. The V call is TRBV6-6, the J call TRBJ2-3; 9 nucleotides align to TRBD1. V trimming: 7 bases; J trimming: 2 bases; junction bases outside the gene matches: 10. CDR3 length: 16 amino acids. Germline assignment: CDR1 MNHNY and CDR2 SVGAGI (reference sequence). CDR3 nucleotides: TGTGCCAGCAAACCTACCGGGACAGGGATCACAGATACGCAGTATTTT. The encoded protein is CASKPTGTGITDTQYF.

The chain carries TRBV18 and TRBJ2-7; 8 bases line up with TRBD1. Germline V CDR1 and CDR2: KGHSH, LQKENI. This CDR3 spans 14 amino acids. V lost 3 bases and J lost 7; bases outside the gene matches: 8. CDR3 protein: CASSPLQGDKEQYF. As DNA, the CDR3 is TGTGCCAGCTCACCCTTACAGGGGGACAAAGAGCAGTACTTC.

CDR3 nucleotides: TGTGCCAGCAGTTATTCTGGGGGCGAATGGGAGACCCAGTACTTC. Protein sequence: CASSYSGGEWETQYF. The chain is built from TRBV28 and TRBJ2-5; TRBD1 might be the D (6 bases). This CDR3 is built from 15 residues. Germline CDR1 is MDHEN and CDR2 is SYDVKM. V shed 4 bases and J shed 5 bases, with 17 bases lying between them. Variable domain in full (rest from reference TRBV28 and TRBJ2-5): DVKVTQSSRYLVKRTGEKVFLECVQDMDHENMFWYRQDPGLGLRLIYFSYDVKMKEKGDIPEGYSVSREKKERFSLILESASTNQTSMYLCASSYSGGEWETQYFGPGTRLLVL.

This chain joins TRBV2 and TRBJ1-4; 11 bases agree with TRBD1. This CDR3 has 15 amino acids. Germline V gene lookup returns CDR1 SNHLY and CDR2 FYNNEI. V dropped 4 bases and J dropped 6; count of bases not matched to a gene: 4. The CDR3 loop reads CASSVLGQGDEKLFF. The CDR3 DNA reads as TGTGCCAGCAGTGTGCTGGGACAGGGGGATGAAAAACTGTTTTTT.

The rearrangement uses TRBV7-6 and TRBJ1-5; D possibly corresponds to TRBD1 (6 bases). V gave up 0 bases and J gave up 7 bases, with 10 bases separating them. The CDR3 extends over 14 amino acids. The germline V gene has CDR1 SGHVS and CDR2 FNYEAQ. CDR3: CASSLARQDQPQHF. The CDR3 DNA reads TGTGCCAGCAGCTTAGCGCGACAGGACCAGCCCCAGCATTTT.

This clone was observed a handful of times. The junction departs from the called germline gene at one end, perhaps through a read error. The sample carries other DNA sequences with the same CDR3. The gene calls are TRBV5-4 and TRBJ1-2; D gene uncertain. The germline V gene encodes CDR1 SGHNT and CDR2 YYREEE (reference sequence). The CDR3 loop spans 13 amino acids. CDR3 loop: CASSLGRAYGYTF. The CDR3 bases are TGCGCCAGCAGCTTGGGGAGGGCATATGGCTACACCTTC.

The genes are TRBV5-6 and TRBJ2-3; perhaps TRBD2 as D (5 bases). CDR1 is SGHDT, CDR2 YYEEEE, per germline. The V and J ends lost 0 bases and 0 bases respectively, with 14 bases between them. The CDR3 length is 17 residues. The CDR3 DNA reads TGTGCCAGCAGCTTGGGTCGAGCTAGAGGGAGCACAGATACGCAGTATTTT. Its translation: CASSLGRARGSTDTQYF.

The chain has TRBV27 and TRBJ2-5; tentatively, D is TRBD2 (6 bases). The DNA end lines up better with TRBJ2-7; the J call may be wrong. This CDR3 spans 13 amino acids. Looked up from germline, CDR1 is MNHEY and CDR2 is SMNVEV (reference sequence). The CDR3 loop is CASRGTRRGEQYF. CDR3 DNA sequence: TGTGCCAGCCGAGGGACTCGTAGGGGCGAGCAGTACTTC.

The V gene is TRBV21-1, the J gene TRBJ2-7; the table's TRBD1 call for D was not verified on the DNA. TRBV21-1 is flagged as a pseudogene. The CDR3 has 20 residues. The CDR3 here is CASSKLGSYSRGQGAYEQYF. The CDR3 nucleotides are TGTGCCAGCAGCAAACTCGGTAGTTATTCTCGAGGACAGGGGGCCTACGAGCAGTACTTC.

J is TRBJ1-5 and V is TRBV6-1; possible D gene TRBD1, 5 bases. CDR3 size: 13 residues. Germline V gene lookup returns CDR1 MNHNS and CDR2 SASEGT. Trimming took off 10 bases at V and 1 base at J, with 11 bases between the two ends. The CDR3: CATSTESNQPQHF. The CDR3 region has the DNA TGTGCCACTTCGACAGAGAGCAATCAGCCCCAGCATTTT.

Worth noting for this clone: This same CDR3 is encoded by further DNA sequences in the sample. This chain links TRBV5-8 with TRBJ1-5, with 7 nucleotides matching TRBD1. The CDR3 contains 16 residues. V was pared by 0 bases and J by 4 bases, with 7 bases of the junction left unmatched. Germline V gives CDR1 SGHTS, CDR2 YDEGEE. CDR3 DNA sequence: TGTGCCAGCAGCTTGGAGGGGGCACAGATTAATCAGCCCCAGCATTTT. This codes for CASSLEGAQINQPQHF.

A word on this clone: One end of the junction does not line up with germline, which may come from a read error. The chain joins TRBV14 to TRBJ2-2, with a tentative D call TRBD2 (6 bases). This CDR3 comprises 17 residues. Germline CDR1 and CDR2: SGHDN and FVKESK. The CDR3 region is CASSARTAPRNTGGLFF. The CDR3 DNA sequence: TGTGCCAGCAGCGCCCGGACGGCCCCGCGGAACACCGGGGGGCTGTTTTTT.

This CDR3 is CASSRTGDSYEQYF. In DNA form, the CDR3 reads TGTGCCAGCAGTCGGACAGGGGACTCCTACGAGCAGTACTTC. The chain joins TRBV6-5 to TRBJ2-7; 9 nucleotides line up with TRBD1. Per germline, CDR1 MNHEY and CDR2 SVGAGI. Unmatched junction bases numbered 2, after V lost 5 bases and J lost 0 bases. The CDR3 consists of 14 residues.

The chain uses TRBV7-8 and TRBJ1-5; tentatively, D is TRBD1 (6 bases). V was trimmed by 5 bases and J by 5 bases, leaving 13 bases between them. This CDR3 comprises 14 residues. The germline gives CDR1 SGHVS, CDR2 FQNEAQ. CDR3 residues: CASSGRDTHQPQHF. DNA of the CDR3: TGTGCCAGCAGCGGCCGGGACACCCATCAGCCCCAGCATTTT.